The sequence of this T cell receptor beta chain was determined in a study of cytomegalovirus exposure and HLA in healthy donors. Study-wide findings and caveats: Later, an analysis showed that TCR beta chains associated with HLA were more clonally expanded than others that were equally common.

It was with 60 Vbeta and 13 Jbeta primers that the PCR ran. Profiling relied on immunoSEQ multiplex PCR, and the TCRdb table lists in-frame clones only, not all of them. The sample gives roughly 130,000 clones, about 80% of which show up once; roughly 2.5% is in the top ten. Each donor's status was that of a healthy bone marrow donor. For this clone: Antigen specificity is unknown.

The V segment lost 2 bases and the J segment 0 bases; nucleotides outside the gene matches: 4. The CDR3 length is 15 residues. Germline lookup yields CDR1 SGHRS and CDR2 YFSETQ. The sequencing sample was made of PBMCs. The chain combines TRBV5-1 with TRBJ1-2; TRBD1 agrees at 7 bases. The clonotype originates from a boy under 10 years old in good health and CMV-seronegative. CDR3 coding DNA: TGCGCCAGCAGCTTAGGCGGGACAGCTAACTATGGCTACACCTTC. Translated, it gives CASSLGGTANYGYTF.